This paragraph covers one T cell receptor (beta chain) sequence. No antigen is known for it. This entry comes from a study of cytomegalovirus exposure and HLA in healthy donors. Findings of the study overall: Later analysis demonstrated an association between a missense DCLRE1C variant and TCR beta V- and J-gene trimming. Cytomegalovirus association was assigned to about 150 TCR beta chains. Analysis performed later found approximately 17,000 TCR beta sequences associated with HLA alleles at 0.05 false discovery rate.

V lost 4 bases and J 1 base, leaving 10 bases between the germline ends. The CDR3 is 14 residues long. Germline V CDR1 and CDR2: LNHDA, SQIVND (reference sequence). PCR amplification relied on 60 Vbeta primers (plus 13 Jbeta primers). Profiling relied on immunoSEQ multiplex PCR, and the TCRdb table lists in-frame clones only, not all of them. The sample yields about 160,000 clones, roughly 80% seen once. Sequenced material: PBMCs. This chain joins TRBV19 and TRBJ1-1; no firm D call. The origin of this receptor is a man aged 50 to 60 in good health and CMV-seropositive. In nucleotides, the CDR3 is TGTGCCAGTAGTACCACCTTTAGGAACACTGAAGCTTTCTTT. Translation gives CASSTTFRNTEAFF.